This T cell receptor (beta chain) was identified during a study of blood T cell repertoires in COVID-19. Across the whole study: Acute-phase and convalescent COVID-19 samples originated in the United States, Italy and Spain. In each case, the material was cDNA or gDNA derived from T cells, B-cell-depleted T cells, or PBMCs.

The germline V and J ends were trimmed by 0 bases and 5 bases, with 8 bases remaining between them. The germline CDR1 and CDR2 sequences are SGDLS and YYNGEE. This CDR3 spans 14 amino acids. Methods used by the authors: Estimation of nucleated cell counts was performed using reference gene primer amplification. TCRdb's table, derived via immunoSEQ multiplex PCR, lists solely in-frame clones and lacks some. That table supplies the V and J calls and clone size; D and trimming were determined from the DNA. The sample holds some 380,000 clones; nearly 90% are singletons and the top ten take about 6.5%. The source of this sequence is a man aged 18 to 29 with active or convalescent COVID-19. This chain links TRBV9 with TRBJ2-2; the D is unclear. The sequenced sample consisted of peripheral blood. CDR3 sequence: CASSVDLETGELFF. Written as DNA, the CDR3 is TGTGCCAGCAGCGTAGACTTGGAGACCGGGGAGCTGTTTTTT.